This TCR beta chain is from a study of blood T cells in healthy people across ages. Overall study results and limits: Getting older went along with TCR beta diversity per million T cells dropping roughly linearly. Naive T cell percentage showed a strong correlation with TCR beta diversity.

The CDR3 comprises 12 residues, both ends counted. With a J-beta primer mix and a sample-barcoded 5' primer, a second PCR ran about 7 to 11 cycles. From the 5' RACE reads, TCRdb called clonotypes with MiXCR, one entry per CDR3 protein. In the table there are over 1.5 million distinct CDR3 sequences, roughly 50% of which are singletons. About this clonotype itself: Its antigen is still unknown. The DNA is omitted, as the CDR3 cannot be located on it reliably, and the CDR3 follows TCRdb's listing.

This TCR came from a woman in her forties in good health. The chain is built from TRBV12-3 or TRBV12-4 and TRBJ2-7. Source material: blood. The chain's CDR3 is CASTFGYGSRYF.